This T cell receptor (beta chain) was captured by sequencing in a study of early T cells in non-severe SARS-CoV-2 infection. Background on the study: Sequencing of unsorted whole blood was done on bulk RNA, leaving chains unpaired.

Details on this clonotype: The antigen is not known.

Individual cDNA molecules were tagged with unique molecular identifiers. One entry per CDR3 protein results from TCRdb running MiXCR on the 5' RACE reads. The sample lists about 48,000 distinct CDR3 sequences, 7.7% seen once, with 4.5% to 7% in the top ten. CDR3 length equals 15 residues. The ends lost 0 bases at V and 5 bases at J; junction bases unmatched: 6. Notes on the study in general: The study's VDJdb matching favored anti-spike CD8 responses and missed private and CD4 specificities.

Sequences were obtained from whole blood. This TCR was recovered from an adult who was a healthcare worker with PCR-confirmed SARS-CoV-2 infection or an uninfected control (not recorded which). The J gene is TRBJ2-7, the V gene TRBV12-3 or TRBV12-4; the match to TRBD1 covers 8 bases. The CDR3 region has the DNA TGTGCCAGCAGTTTAGCGCGGACAGGGAGGAACGAGCAGTACTTC. This encodes CASSLARTGRNEQYF.